This T cell receptor (beta chain) was captured in a study of cytomegalovirus exposure and HLA in healthy donors. Turning to the study itself: Among the approximately 400 genotyped donors, more than 70% were placed in the Caucasian-associated ancestry cluster. Points from the study as a whole: Within an earlier analysis, most TCR beta V segments proved productive either about 87% or about 30% of the time. Through in vitro validation, three CMV-associated chains were shown to be specific for CMV antigens. Excluded: some indistinguishable V segments such as TRBV6-2 and TRBV6-3.

The CDR3 sequence is 17 residues long. Losses at the gene ends were 0 bases for V and 4 bases for J; bases not matched to a gene: 11. 13 Jbeta primers and 60 Vbeta primers were used for the PCR. Sequencing was performed with immunoSEQ multiplex PCR; in TCRdb, only in-frame clones are kept and a portion is missing. The repertoire includes some 110,000 clones, approximately 58% of them detected once, and 2.2% sits in the top ten. About this clone: Its antigen is unknown.

This TCR derives from a woman aged 25-40 years in good health and CMV-seronegative. This chain joins TRBV23-1 and TRBJ1-1; 7 bases agree with TRBD1. TRBV23-1 qualifies as an ORF whose function is uncertain. The sequencing input was PBMCs. The CDR3 nucleotides read TGCGCCAGCAGTCAATCTGAGGGAGACAGGGACAGCACTGAAGCTTTCTTT. It codes for CASSQSEGDRDSTEAFF.